This T cell receptor (beta chain) was found in a study of vaccination and CD4 T cells after COVID-19. Study context: Median time from second vaccine dose to sampling was about 70 days (14 to 241). Each of the control cultures got a CEFX pool, an HIV-1 Nef pool, or no peptide. Study observations and caveats: Counts of SARS-CoV-2-reactive clonotypes had a median that went from around 19 to 38, a nonsignificant change.

Treatment reported: approximately 10-day PBMC culture with coronavirus spike peptide pools or control peptides (ViraFEST assay). The trim removed 5 bases at V and 1 base at J, leaving 8 bases unmatched. The germline V gene has CDR1 MDHEN and CDR2 SYDVKM. The CDR3 is 15 residues long. With regard to this clonotype: The antigen remains undetermined.

Sequenced with the Oncomine TCR Beta short-read assay was DNA taken from cultured CD4+ T cells. TCRdb itself ran the PCR reads through MiXCR, one entry per CDR3 protein. The repertoire holds about 18,000 distinct CDR3 sequences, with around 35% as singletons. This sequence joins TRBV28 and TRBJ2-7, with 7 bases matching TRBD2. The sequence came from a human donor who had recovered from COVID-19. Sample: CD4+ T cells from blood, cultured in vitro. This CDR3 reads CASSLPASGSYEQYF. CDR3 DNA: TGTGCCAGCAGTCTCCCGGCTAGCGGTTCCTACGAGCAGTACTTC.